A selection of T cell receptor beta chains follows, all from one sample in a study of control samples from healthy donors and cancer patients. Generated by immunoSEQ multiplex PCR, the TCRdb table keeps only in-frame clones and is missing some. The profile shows 45,000 to 60,000 clones, 94% of them singletons. Sequencing was carried out using blood. These receptor sequences come from a man under 40 in good health. CDR3s leave out the opening cysteine and the closing phenylalanine or tryptophan.

TRBV9,TRBJ2-7,ASSVGQGASYEQY
TRBV6-2/TRBV6-3,TRBJ1-1,ASSYVSGRLTEAF
TRBV7-9,TRBJ1-2,ASSLAIPAGGYGYT
TRBV4-1,TRBJ2-7,ASSPLGGSSYEQY
TRBV27,TRBJ2-7,ASSLGDLYYEQY
TRBV30,TRBJ1-1,AWRYGIRTEAF
TRBV5-6,TRBJ1-1,ASSLGQGPLWTEAF
TRBV4-1,TRBJ1-3,ASSQGSSGNTIY
TRBV30,TRBJ1-1,AWSVGAGVVNTEAF
TRBV7-6,TRBJ1-6,ASSYADRANSPLH
TRBV7-3,TRBJ1-1,ASSQKKLYRGRAF
TRBV19,TRBJ1-4,ASLGTGYEKLF
TRBV3-1/TRBV3-2,TRBJ2-3,ASSQKGLAGGRTDTQY
TRBV4-3,TRBJ1-6,ASSQEPVYQDSPLH
TRBV27,TRBJ2-7,ASSSELGGNGNEQY
TRBV27,TRBJ1-1,ASSLMGQAEAF
TRBV18,TRBJ2-4,ASSLTSGGKNIQY
TRBV5-1,TRBJ2-3,ASRGTETDTQY
TRBV18,TRBJ2-2,ASSPLRGHNTGELF
TRBV18,TRBJ2-1,ASSGQGAGNEQF
TRBV7-7,TRBJ1-1,ASRETGMNTEAF
TRBV5-1,TRBJ2-3,ASSGGQSTDTQY
TRBV6-5,TRBJ1-1,ASRTPGVSREAF
TRBV19,TRBJ1-1,ASIMRGVGTEAF
TRBV29-1,TRBJ2-1,SVEVDGTVGTSGRESFNEQF
TRBV6-5,TRBJ2-5,ASRSRGGETQY
TRBV5-6,TRBJ2-7,ASRETSATLYEQY
TRBV27,TRBJ2-5,ASSSPSAGAETQY
TRBV7-3,TRBJ2-1,ASSPATSGGQGEQF
TRBV30,TRBJ1-1,ARDGQNTEAF
TRBV30,TRBJ2-5,AWSITGGQETQY
TRBV7-2,TRBJ2-1,ASSGYNEQF
TRBV13,TRBJ2-6,ASSQTGYGANVLT
TRBV7-3,TRBJ2-2,ATGAGGNTGELF
TRBV5-1,TRBJ1-1,ASSLSLPGRGTEAF
TRBV13,TRBJ1-6,ASSLERGSNSPLH
TRBV19,TRBJ2-7,ASSVGTATYEQY
TRBV5-1,TRBJ2-2,ASRRGSGELF
TRBV10-3,TRBJ1-1,AIQGQGDTEAF
TRBV4-2,TRBJ2-2,ASSQVLGGNTGELF
TRBV28,TRBJ1-2,ASSLGASGYGYT
TRBV27,TRBJ2-2,ASSWSGRDTGELF
TRBV19,TRBJ1-3,ASMSPGRESGNTIY
TRBV10-2,TRBJ2-4,ASSPGTAANIQY
TRBV5-4,TRBJ2-5,ASSLEGGLYQETQY
TRBV7-8,TRBJ2-7,ASSLIGRGGGEQY
TRBV19,TRBJ1-5,AKKKLDGKDSNQPQH
TRBV7-9,TRBJ2-2,ASSLPQGSTGELF
TRBV24-1,TRBJ1-5,ATSDSGGHQPQH
TRBV7-2,TRBJ2-7,ASSLSWGQAFTEQY
TRBV5-6,TRBJ1-6,ASSYSWGNSPLH
TRBV3-1/TRBV3-2,TRBJ1-6,ASSQGSDNSPLH
TRBV10-1,TRBJ2-2,ASSVRTGVTGELF